One and the same sample provided the 8 T cell receptor beta chains below, sequenced in a study of T-cell memory formation after mild COVID-19. A single record per CDR3 protein comes from TCRdb applying MiXCR to the 5' RACE reads. The sample has 390,000 or so distinct CDR3 sequences, 16% seen once. The sequenced material came from PBMCs or a T cell subset sorted from them (not recorded which). These receptors were taken from a man between 18 and 35 years old who had mild COVID-19 (a few samples of this study predate the infection). Cell type and time point are not known.

There are many counts of this clonotype. The chain is built from TRBV10-3 and TRBJ2-7; unclear D gene. V was cut by 2 bases and J by 6 bases, with 14 bases left in between. Germline V CDR1 and CDR2: ENHRY, SYGVKD. CDR3 length: 14 amino acids. The CDR3 DNA reads as TGTGCCATCAGTGAGAGACTTAACCCCCCCGAGCAGTACGTC. As protein: CAISERLNPPEQYV.

This clonotype came up many times. CDR3: CASSLEAGPGAQHF. DNA of the CDR3: TGTGCCAGCAGTTTAGAGGCCGGACCGGGGGCCCAGCATTTT. This chain connects TRBV12-3 or TRBV12-4 to TRBJ1-5; D might be TRBD1 (5 bases). CDR3 size: 14 residues. V gave up 1 base and J gave up 11 bases, with 15 bases separating them.

This clonotype came up a few times. This chain uses TRBV7-9 with TRBJ1-1; D call uncertain. CDR1 and CDR2 (germline): SEHNR, FQNEAQ (reference sequence). The V end was cut by 0 bases, the J end by 3 bases, with 8 bases between. This CDR3 comprises 14 residues. The CDR3 coding sequence is TGTGCCAGCAGCTTAGCGGCACTCGACACTGAAGCTTTCTTT. Translated, it gives CASSLAALDTEAFF. Full variable domain (rest looked up from reference TRBV7-9 and TRBJ1-1): DTGVSQNPRHKITKRGQNVTFRCDPISEHNRLYWYRQTLGQGPEFLTYFQNEAQLEKSRLLSDRFSAERPKGSFSTLEIQRTEQGDSAMYLCASSLAALDTEAFFGQGTRLTVV.

The J gene is TRBJ2-3, the V gene TRBV7-9; 8 nucleotides line up with TRBD1. CDR3 length: 16 amino acids. The germline V gene has CDR1 SEHNR and CDR2 FQNEAQ (reference sequence). Trimming cost V 4 bases and J 6 bases; bases outside gene matches: 12. The CDR3 is CASSYGQGLVWDTQYF. The CDR3 DNA is TGTGCCAGCAGCTATGGACAGGGACTGGTTTGGGATACGCAGTATTTT.

The table lists this clonotype with a few counts. The chain uses TRBV6-6 and TRBJ2-3; D call uncertain. CDR3 length equals 15 residues. CDR1 is MNHNY and CDR2 is SVGAGI in the germline V gene (reference sequence). Trimming pared 0 bases from V and 6 bases from J, leaving 13 bases between. The CDR3 reads CASSYSDIARDTQYF. CDR3 DNA sequence: TGTGCCAGCAGTTACTCGGATATCGCACGGGATACGCAGTATTTT.

The rearrangement joins TRBV6-6 to TRBJ1-5, with D tentatively TRBD1 (5 bases). This CDR3 region has 15 residues. Germline loops: CDR1 MNHNY, CDR2 SVGAGI (reference sequence). Trimming shortened V by 4 bases and J by 5 bases, and 15 bases separated the two germline ends. The CDR3 spells CASSFVQGIHQPQHF. Written as DNA, the CDR3 is TGTGCCAGCAGTTTCGTCCAGGGAATCCATCAGCCCCAGCATTTT.

This sequence joins TRBV20-1 and TRBJ2-3; possibly TRBD1 for D (7 bases). Germline CDR1 and CDR2: DFQATT and SNEGSKA (reference sequence). This CDR3 comprises 13 residues. V dropped 6 bases and J dropped 1 base, with 11 bases sitting between them. Here the CDR3 DNA reads TGCAGTGCGCGGGACAGCCGCACAGATACGCAGTATTTT. Protein product: CSARDSRTDTQYF.

The J gene is TRBJ2-1, the V gene TRBV6-5; no clear D gene. The CDR3 loop spans 13 amino acids. Trimming shortened V by 2 bases and J by 9 bases, and 11 bases separated the two germline ends. The germline gives CDR1 MNHEY, CDR2 SVGAGI. The CDR3 region is CASSYALVGEQFF. The CDR3 coding sequence is TGTGCCAGCAGTTACGCCCTAGTTGGTGAGCAGTTCTTC.